The T cell receptor beta chain under discussion was sequenced for a study of blood T cell repertoires in COVID-19. V shed 6 bases and J 8 bases; nucleotides not matched to a gene: 4. The CDR3 is 11 amino acids. Germline V CDR1 and CDR2: DFQATT, SNEGSKA (reference sequence). Some clones are missing from TCRdb's copy, which holds only in-frame ones; the method was immunoSEQ multiplex PCR. The sample lists 340,000 or so clones, around 80% occurring once. This receptor was obtained from a man in his thirties or forties with active or convalescent COVID-19. Sequencing used peripheral blood. The V and J genes are TRBV20-1 and TRBJ1-2; 9 nucleotides line up with TRBD1. This CDR3 reads CSAPTGGGYTF. CDR3 coding DNA: TGCAGTGCCCCGACAGGGGGAGGCTACACCTTC.